The present T cell receptor (beta chain) was sequenced within a study of cytotoxic CD8 clonotypes in ibrutinib-treated CLL. Study in general: On average, each sample had some 250,000 productive templates and approximately 85,000 productive rearrangements. Findings and caveats of the study: A rise in clonality was seen at ibrutinib response, and a fall back toward baseline was seen at progression. Public clonotypes were rare and shrank or held steady on treatment.

The method was immunoSEQ multiplex PCR; TCRdb's version includes in-frame clones alone and lacks a portion of them. Among roughly 200,000 clones listed, 60% to 80% were seen once. Of note for this clone: The antigen is not known.

Trimming at V came to 3 bases and at J to 6 bases, leaving 7 bases not matched to a gene. Per germline, CDR1 MNHEY and CDR2 SMNVEV (reference sequence). CDR3 length equals 15 residues. V gene TRBV27 combines with J gene TRBJ2-3; 9 bases are a match to TRBD2. The sequence derives from a human donor with chronic lymphocytic leukemia. This specimen was PBMCs, taken after 12 months of ibrutinib treatment. The CDR3 DNA reads TGTGCCAGCAGTTTCGGCGGGAGGGTACGTGATACGCAGTATTTT. Translated, it gives CASSFGGRVRDTQYF.